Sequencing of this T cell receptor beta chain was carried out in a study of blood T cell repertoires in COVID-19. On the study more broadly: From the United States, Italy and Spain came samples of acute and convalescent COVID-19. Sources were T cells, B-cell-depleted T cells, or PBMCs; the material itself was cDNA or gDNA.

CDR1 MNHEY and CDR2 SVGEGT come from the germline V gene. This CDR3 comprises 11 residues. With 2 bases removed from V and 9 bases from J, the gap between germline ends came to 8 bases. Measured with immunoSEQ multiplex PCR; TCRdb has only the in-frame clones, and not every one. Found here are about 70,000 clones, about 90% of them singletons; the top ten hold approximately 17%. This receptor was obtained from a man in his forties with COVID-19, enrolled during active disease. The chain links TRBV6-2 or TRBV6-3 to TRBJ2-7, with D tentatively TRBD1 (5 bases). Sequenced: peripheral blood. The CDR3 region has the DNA TGTGCCAGCAGTTACAGGGGTGGGCAGTACTTC. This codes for CASSYRGGQYF.